This entry is about one T cell receptor (beta chain). The V and J ends lost 5 bases and 1 base, in that order; junction bases with no gene match: 8. The CDR3 is made up of 16 amino acids. Germline CDR1 reads SGHVS; CDR2 reads FQNEAQ. These data are taken from a study of T cell changes during pregnancy in multiple sclerosis. Sequencing used immunoSEQ multiplex PCR; TCRdb keeps in-frame clones, though not all of them. The repertoire holds some 80,000 clones, with over 90% as singletons. V and J are TRBV7-8 and TRBJ1-2; 9 bases fit TRBD1. The specimen was peripheral blood, collected in the second trimester of pregnancy. The origin of this receptor is a female donor with multiple sclerosis, enrolled in a pregnancy study. DNA for the CDR3: TGTGCCAGCAGCCCCAGTCGGGACAGGGATAACTATGGCTACACCTTC. Translating it yields CASSPSRDRDNYGYTF.